This TCR beta chain was recovered during a study of cytomegalovirus exposure and HLA in healthy donors. Study-level results: Later work associated fewer than 20,000 TCR beta sequences with HLA alleles at 0.05 false discovery rate.

Primers: 60 Vbeta forward and 13 Jbeta reverse. In the original workflow: In a later analysis, roughly 10 million of 83 million or so unique beta chains occurred in at least two donors. TCRdb's table, derived via immunoSEQ multiplex PCR, lists solely in-frame clones and lacks some. From that table come the V and J calls and clone size; the DNA was used to work out D and trimming. The data hold fewer than 95,000 clones, with 75% to 90% observed a single time. For this clone: Its antigen remains unknown.

The length of the CDR3 is 14 residues. V shed 5 bases, J shed 7 bases, and the junction held 6 bases outside the gene matches. Germline loops: CDR1 MNHNS, CDR2 SASEGT. V and J are TRBV6-1 and TRBJ2-4; 9 bases agree with TRBD2. This receptor was identified in a man in his forties or fifties in good health and CMV-seropositive. The sequenced sample consisted of PBMCs. CDR3 nucleotide sequence: TGTGCCAGCAGTAAGAAGCGGGAGGTTAACATTCAGTACTTC. Translation gives CASSKKREVNIQYF.